A selection of T cell receptor beta chains follows, all from one sample in a study of CD8 T cells in Susac syndrome. TCRdb redid the calling of the immunoSEQ multiplex PCR reads with MiXCR, one entry per CDR3 protein. The table has some 120,000 distinct CDR3 sequences, approximately 91% seen once. Material for sequencing was CD4+ T cells from PBMCs. The receptors shown here come from a human donor in good health. CDR3s include the opening cysteine and the closing phenylalanine or tryptophan. D genes are given only for firm matches.

-	TRBV7-2	TRBJ2-1	TGTGCCAGCAGGCCCCGGGGGTTCGGGAATGAGCAGTTCTTC	CASRPRGFGNEQFF
-	TRBV30	TRBJ1-1	TGTGCCTGGAGTGAAGGGAACACTGAAGCTTTCTTT	CAWSEGNTEAFF
-	TRBV19	TRBJ2-2	TGTGCCAGTAGTATAGATCGCGGCGGGGAGCTGTTTTTT	CASSIDRGGELFF
-	TRBV6-1	TRBJ1-1	TGTGCCAGCAGTCCACGACAGACTGGGGGGAACACTGAAGCTTTCTTT	CASSPRQTGGNTEAFF
TRBD1	TRBV15	TRBJ1-5	TGTGCCACCAGCAGACGACAGGGGTCCGATCAGCCCCAGCATTTT	CATSRRQGSDQPQHF
TRBD2	TRBV7-2	TRBJ2-3	TGTGCCAGCAGCACGTATATAGGGCCCCTAGCGGGAAGCACAGATACGCAGTATTTT	CASSTYIGPLAGSTDTQYF
-	TRBV29-1	TRBJ2-5	TGCAGCGTGGGGGTGGCCGACGGGATGCACTTC	CSVGVADGMHF
-	TRBV7-3	TRBJ1-1	TGTGCCAGCAGCTTAATTAGCTGGGGGAACACTGAAGCTTTCTTT	CASSLISWGNTEAFF
TRBD2	TRBV12-3/TRBV12-4	TRBJ2-2	TGTGCCAGCCTCAGCGGGGCTAACACCGGGGAGCTGTTTTTT	CASLSGANTGELFF
-	TRBV7-2	TRBJ1-1	TGTGCCAGCAGCTTAGCCCCCACAGGGAACACTGAAGCTTTCTTT	CASSLAPTGNTEAFF